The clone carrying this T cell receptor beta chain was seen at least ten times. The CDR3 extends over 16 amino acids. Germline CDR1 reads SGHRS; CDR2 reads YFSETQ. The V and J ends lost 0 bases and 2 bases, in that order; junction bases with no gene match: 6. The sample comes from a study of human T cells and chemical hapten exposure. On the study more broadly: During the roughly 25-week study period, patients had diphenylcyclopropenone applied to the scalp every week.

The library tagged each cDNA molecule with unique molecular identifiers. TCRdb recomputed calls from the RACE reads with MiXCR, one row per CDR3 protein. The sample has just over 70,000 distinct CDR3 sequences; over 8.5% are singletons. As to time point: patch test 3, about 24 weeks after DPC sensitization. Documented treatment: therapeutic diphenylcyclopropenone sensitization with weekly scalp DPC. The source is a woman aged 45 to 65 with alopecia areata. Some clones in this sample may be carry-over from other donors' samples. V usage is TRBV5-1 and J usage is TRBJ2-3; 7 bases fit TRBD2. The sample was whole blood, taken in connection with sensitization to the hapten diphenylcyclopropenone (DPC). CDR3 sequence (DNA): TGCGCCAGCAGCTTGGCCGACGGGACTAACACAGATACGCAGTATTTT. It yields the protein CASSLADGTNTDTQYF. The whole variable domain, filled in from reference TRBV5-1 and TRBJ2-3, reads KAGVTQTPRYLIKTRGQQVTLSCSPISGHRSVSWYQQTPGQGLQFLFEYFSETQRNKGNFPGRFSGRQFSNSRSEMNVSTLELGDSALYLCASSLADGTNTDTQYFGPGTRLTVL.